This TCR beta chain came from a study (dated by TCRdb to 2021 to 2024). PBMCs were isolated from peripheral blood, and genomic DNA from unsorted PBMCs was used for TCR beta sequencing. Turning to this clone: It lacks a known antigen. Base qualities are not at hand, and no much larger clone is one base apart.

Overall study outcomes, separate from this receptor: Further investigation, including longitudinal sampling and assessment of a control group, is stated by the authors to be required.

V is cut by 3 bases and J by 1 base, and the space between the germline ends is 8 bases. Spanning cysteine to phenylalanine, the CDR3 consists of 14 amino acids. Left in the record is the CDR3 DNA by itself, 42 bases read in frame from the first base. Sequences KGHDR (CDR1) and SFDVKD (CDR2) are obtained from the germline V gene. Survey-level sequencing on the immunoSEQ platform was used to profile the TCR beta chain repertoires. The paper's data handling went like this. Repertoire diversity was measured with the inverse Simpson index, and CDR3 amino acid length spectratypes and V-J pairing frequencies were compared. Clonotypes specific to SARS-CoV-2, CMV, influenza A and EBV were annotated by matching TCR beta CDR3 sequences against VDJdb. TCRdb took over this immuneACCESS table, retaining in-frame rearrangements with V and J assigned. Such tables are incomplete; in checked studies, under half of the missing clones stem from an unresolved V gene, and the remainder is unexplained. V, J and clone size are those of that table, while D and trimming were read from the DNA. The sample data list about 68,000 clones, and about 94% of these were observed just once. Roughly 4.5% of the sample is held by the ten biggest clonotypes.

This TCR derives from a middle-aged man with rheumatoid arthritis. Input material: PBMCs. The sequence joins TRBV24-1 to TRBJ1-2, with the identity of the D gene unclear. The base sequence is TGTGCCACCAGTGATGTGCTCAATAACTATGGCTACACCTTC. This codes for CATSDVLNNYGYTF.